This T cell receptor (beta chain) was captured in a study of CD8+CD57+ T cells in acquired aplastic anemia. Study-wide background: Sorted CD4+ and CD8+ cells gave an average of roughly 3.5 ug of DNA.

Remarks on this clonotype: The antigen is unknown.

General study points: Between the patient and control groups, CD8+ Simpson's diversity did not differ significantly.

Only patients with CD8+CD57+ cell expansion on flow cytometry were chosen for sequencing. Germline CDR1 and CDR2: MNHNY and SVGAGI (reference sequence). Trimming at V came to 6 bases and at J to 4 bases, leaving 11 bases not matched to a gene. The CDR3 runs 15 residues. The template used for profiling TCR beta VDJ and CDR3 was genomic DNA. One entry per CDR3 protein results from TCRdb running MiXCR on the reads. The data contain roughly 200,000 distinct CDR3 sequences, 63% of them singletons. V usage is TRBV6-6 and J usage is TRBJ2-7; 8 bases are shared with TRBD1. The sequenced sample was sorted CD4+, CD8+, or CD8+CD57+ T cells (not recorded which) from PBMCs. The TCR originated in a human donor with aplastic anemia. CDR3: CASRFAGQDPYEQYF. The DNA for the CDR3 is TGTGCCAGCAGATTCGCGGGACAGGACCCTTACGAGCAGTACTTC.